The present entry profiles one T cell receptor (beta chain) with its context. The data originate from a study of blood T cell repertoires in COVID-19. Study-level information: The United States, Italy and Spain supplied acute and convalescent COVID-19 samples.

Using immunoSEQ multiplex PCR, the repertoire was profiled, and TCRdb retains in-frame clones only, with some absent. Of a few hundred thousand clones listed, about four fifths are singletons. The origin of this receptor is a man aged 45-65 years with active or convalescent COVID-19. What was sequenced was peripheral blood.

Here the CDR3 DNA reads TGTGCCAGCACCGCGACTTTGGGACTCCGGGGAGATACGCAGTATTTT. The encoded protein is CASTATLGLRGDTQYF. V and J are TRBV5-5 and TRBJ2-3; weak D call: TRBD2 (6 bases). Trimming stripped 6 bases from V and 5 bases from J, with 22 bases between. The length of the CDR3 is 16 residues. Germline V gives CDR1 SGHKS, CDR2 YYEKEE (reference sequence).